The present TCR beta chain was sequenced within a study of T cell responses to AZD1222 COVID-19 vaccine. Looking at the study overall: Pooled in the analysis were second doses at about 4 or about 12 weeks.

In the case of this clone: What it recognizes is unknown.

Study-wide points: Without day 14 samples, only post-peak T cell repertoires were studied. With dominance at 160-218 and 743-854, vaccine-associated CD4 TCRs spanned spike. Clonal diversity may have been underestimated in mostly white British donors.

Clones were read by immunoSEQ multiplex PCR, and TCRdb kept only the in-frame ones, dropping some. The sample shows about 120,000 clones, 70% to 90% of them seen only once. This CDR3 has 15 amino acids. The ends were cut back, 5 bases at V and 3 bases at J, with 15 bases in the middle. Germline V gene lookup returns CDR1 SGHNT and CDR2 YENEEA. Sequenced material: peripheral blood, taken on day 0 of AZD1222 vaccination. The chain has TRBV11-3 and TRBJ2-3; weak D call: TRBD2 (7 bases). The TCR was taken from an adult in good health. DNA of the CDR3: TGTGCCAGCAGCGTGGGCAGGGGAGGGACAGATACGCAGTATTTT. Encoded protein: CASSVGRGGTDTQYF.